These 10 T cell receptor beta chains originate from one sample sequenced in a study of cytomegalovirus exposure and HLA in healthy donors. The PCR used 60 Vbeta and 13 Jbeta primers. Profiling relied on immunoSEQ multiplex PCR, and the TCRdb table lists in-frame clones only, not all of them. This sample has 97,000 or so clones, with approximately 78% found just once. Sequencing input: PBMCs. These TCRs come from a man aged 35 to 55 in good health and CMV-seronegative.

The J gene is TRBJ1-2, the V gene TRBV7-9, with D perhaps matching TRBD1 (5 bases). CDR3 size: 17 residues. Trimming shortened V by 5 bases and J by 0 bases, and 19 bases separated the two germline ends. CDR1 and CDR2 from the germline V gene are SEHNR and FQNEAQ (reference sequence). The CDR3 reads CASSPFVGQPANYGYTF. The DNA for the CDR3 is TGTGCCAGCAGCCCCTTCGTCGGACAACCAGCTAACTATGGCTACACCTTC.

The chain uses TRBV7-9 and TRBJ2-1; D is possibly TRBD1 (7 bases). Trimming left V 7 bases short and J 8 bases short, with 21 bases between. The CDR3 runs to 15 residues. Germline CDR1 reads SEHNR; CDR2 reads FQNEAQ (reference sequence). CDR3 DNA: TGTGCCAGCACCCCCGTGGGCAGGGGGGTGGATGAGCAGTTCTTC. It yields the protein CASTPVGRGVDEQFF.

A few counts support this clone. V usage is TRBV30 and J usage is TRBJ2-4; maybe TRBD2 (5 bases). This CDR3 is built from 15 residues. Trimming removed 0 bases at V and 0 bases at J, with 9 bases between. Germline-derived CDR1 and CDR2 are GTSNPN and SVGIG (reference sequence). DNA for the CDR3: TGTGCCTGGAGTGTCGCGGGTCTAGCCAAAAACATTCAGTACTTC. Its translation: CAWSVAGLAKNIQYF.

The J gene is TRBJ2-7, the V gene TRBV13, with TRBD1 identical over 7 bases. V shed 4 bases, J shed 2 bases, and the junction held 17 bases outside the gene matches. Germline V lookup: CDR1 PRHDT, CDR2 FYEKMQ (reference sequence). This CDR3 contains 18 residues. The CDR3 protein is CASSSPRGLAIATYEQYF. CDR3 sequence (DNA): TGTGCCAGCAGCTCCCCAAGGGGGCTGGCCATAGCTACCTACGAGCAGTACTTC.

V is TRBV4-1 and J is TRBJ2-3; 13 positions match TRBD2. The CDR3 loop spans 16 amino acids. CDR1 MGHRA and CDR2 YSYEKL come from the germline V gene. The V gene end was trimmed by 3 bases and the J gene end by 2 bases; junction bases not matched to a gene: 2. The CDR3 sequence is CASSQGLAGITDTQYF. The CDR3 DNA follows: TGCGCCAGCAGCCAGGGACTAGCGGGGATCACAGATACGCAGTATTTT.

The rearrangement uses TRBV6-5 and TRBJ1-1, with a weak D call TRBD1 (5 bases). Germline assignment: CDR1 MNHEY and CDR2 SVGAGI. The length of the CDR3 is 15 residues. V was pared by 5 bases and J by 0 bases, with 13 bases between. Written as DNA, the CDR3 is TGTGCCAGCAGTCAAGACAGAGGATTGAACACTGAAGCTTTCTTT. Translation: CASSQDRGLNTEAFF.

J is TRBJ2-2 and V is TRBV7-9; 7 bases are a match to TRBD1. Per the germline V gene, CDR1 is SEHNR and CDR2 is FQNEAQ (reference sequence). V lost 5 bases, J lost 6 bases, and 3 bases stayed unmatched. This CDR3 comprises 13 residues. The CDR3 here is CASSRGGPGELFF. CDR3 nucleotides: TGTGCCAGCAGCAGAGGGGGCCCCGGGGAGCTGTTTTTT.

This chain's CDR3 is CASTGSEQYF. The CDR3, as DNA: TGTGCCAGCACGGGGTCCGAGCAGTACTTC. The chain carries TRBV6-1 and TRBJ2-7; possible D gene TRBD2, 5 bases. CDR3 size: 10 residues. Trimming pared 7 bases from V and 6 bases from J, leaving 7 bases between. Germline V lookup: CDR1 MNHNS, CDR2 SASEGT.

The genes are TRBV28 and TRBJ1-1; D possibly corresponds to TRBD1 (6 bases). Trimming cost V 2 bases and J 9 bases, with 7 bases left between them. CDR3 length: 11 residues. Germline CDR1 is MDHEN and CDR2 is SYDVKM. Written as DNA, the CDR3 is TGTGCCAGCAGTTTAGACAGGAAAGCTTTCTTT. It translates to CASSLDRKAFF.

This clone was recorded a few times. The chain is built from TRBV5-8 and TRBJ2-2; D is possibly TRBD2 (5 bases). CDR1 and CDR2 (germline): SGHTS, YDEGEE. This CDR3 has 16 amino acids. The V end lost 4 bases, the J end lost 5 bases, and 18 bases lay between the germline ends. CDR3 DNA sequence: TGTGCCAGCAGCCTTCCCCGGAGGCGTGATACCGGGGAGCTGTTTTTT. Protein: CASSLPRRRDTGELFF. The full variable domain, in which reference TRBV5-8 and TRBJ2-2 provide the parts outside the CDR3, is EAGVTQSPTHLIKTRGQQATLRCSPISGHTSVYWYQQALGLGLQFLLWYDEGEERNRGNFPPRFSGRQFPNYSSELNVNALELEDSALYLCASSLPRRRDTGELFFGEGSRLTVL.